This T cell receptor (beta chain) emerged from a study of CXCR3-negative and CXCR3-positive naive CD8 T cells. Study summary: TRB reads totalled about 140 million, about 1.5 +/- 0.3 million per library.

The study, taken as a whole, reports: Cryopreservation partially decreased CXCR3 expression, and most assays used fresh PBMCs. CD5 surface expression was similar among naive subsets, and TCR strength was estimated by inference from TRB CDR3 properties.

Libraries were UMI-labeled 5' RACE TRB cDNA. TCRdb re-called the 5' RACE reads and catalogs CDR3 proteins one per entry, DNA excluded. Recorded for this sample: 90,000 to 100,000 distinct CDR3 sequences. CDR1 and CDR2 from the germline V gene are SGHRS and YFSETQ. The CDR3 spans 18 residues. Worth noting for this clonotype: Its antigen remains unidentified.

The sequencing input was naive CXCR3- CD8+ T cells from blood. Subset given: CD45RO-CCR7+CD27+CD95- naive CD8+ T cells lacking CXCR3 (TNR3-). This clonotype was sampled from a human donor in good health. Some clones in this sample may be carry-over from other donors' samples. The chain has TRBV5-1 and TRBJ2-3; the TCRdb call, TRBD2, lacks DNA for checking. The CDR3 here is CASSPRGLAGGPEDTQYF.